Shown below are 8 T cell receptor beta chains from a single sample sequenced in a study of T cell changes during pregnancy in multiple sclerosis. Only in-frame clones appear in the TCRdb table, and some are missing; sequencing was by immunoSEQ multiplex PCR. The data show about 48,000 clones, roughly 94% seen once. The sample here was CD4+ T cells from peripheral blood mononuclear cells, taken in the first trimester of pregnancy. The origin of the receptors is a female donor with multiple sclerosis, enrolled in a pregnancy study.

The chain employs TRBV6-6 and TRBJ1-3; TRBD1 is a possible D gene (5 bases). Trimming left V 2 bases short and J 0 bases short, with 8 bases between. Per the germline V gene, CDR1 is MNHNY and CDR2 is SVGAGI (reference sequence). The CDR3 runs 15 residues. For the CDR3, the DNA is TGTGCCAGCAGTTACCCCCAGGGCTCTGGAAACACCATATATTTT. This translates into CASSYPQGSGNTIYF.

This chain connects TRBV15 to TRBJ1-2, with a tentative D call TRBD1 (6 bases). Germline values: CDR1 LNHNV, CDR2 YYDKDF (reference sequence). This CDR3 has 16 amino acids. Trimming stripped 0 bases from V and 0 bases from J, with 11 bases between. The CDR3 DNA sequence: TGTGCCACCAGCAGAGATAGGGCAGGGGCTAACTATGGCTACACCTTC. The encoded protein is CATSRDRAGANYGYTF.

Notes on this clone: The junction differs from germline at one of its ends, possibly a read error. The chain links TRBV7-7 to TRBJ2-5, with 7 bases identical to TRBD2. Germline assignment: CDR1 SSHAT and CDR2 FNYEAQ (reference sequence). The CDR3 contains 16 residues. CDR3 region: CASSLVPRGFQETQYF. DNA of the CDR3: TGTGCTAGCAGCTTAGTGCCGCGGGGGTTTCAAGAGACCCAGTACTTC.

The chain carries TRBV12-5 and TRBJ2-3, with TRBD1 as a possible D gene (6 bases). V was clipped by 0 bases and J by 5 bases, with 12 bases between them. The CDR3 length is 15 residues. Germline assignment: CDR1 LGHNT and CDR2 FRNRAP. CDR3 residues: CASGLVQGYKDTQYF. CDR3 bases: TGTGCTAGTGGTTTGGTACAGGGCTATAAAGATACGCAGTATTTT.

This chain links TRBV7-7 with TRBJ2-2; no definite D call. Germline V gene sequence: CDR1 SSHAT, CDR2 FNYEAQ (reference sequence). CDR3 size: 12 residues. CDR3 nucleotides: TGTGCTATCCTAGTACGAGACGGGGAGCTGTTTTTT. This gives the protein CAILVRDGELFF.

This clone came up once. This sequence joins TRBV5-5 and TRBJ1-5, with a possible D match to TRBD1 (6 bases). The V end was cut by 4 bases, the J end by 0 bases, with 20 bases between. CDR1 SGHKS and CDR2 YYEKEE come from the germline V gene (reference sequence). CDR3 size: 18 residues. CDR3 region: CASSAVRTGGYSNQPQHF. CDR3 in DNA: TGTGCCAGCAGCGCAGTTAGGACGGGGGGCTATAGCAATCAGCCCCAGCATTTT.

The chain couples TRBV4-1 to TRBJ1-5, with D tentatively TRBD1 (5 bases). The CDR3 has 15 amino acids. Germline values: CDR1 MGHRA, CDR2 YSYEKL. Trimming removed 2 bases at V and 0 bases at J, with 8 bases between. CDR3 in amino acids: CASSQPTDSNQPQHF. CDR3 nucleotide sequence: TGCGCCAGCAGCCAACCGACAGATAGCAATCAGCCCCAGCATTTT.

The chain joins TRBV9 to TRBJ2-1; D uncertain. Germline assignment: CDR1 SGDLS and CDR2 YYNGEE. The CDR3 length is 15 residues. Trimming took off 0 bases at V and 0 bases at J, with 7 bases between the two ends. The CDR3 here is CASSVVPSSYNEQFF. CDR3 nucleotides: TGTGCCAGCAGCGTAGTCCCTAGCTCCTACAATGAGCAGTTCTTC.